The clone carrying this T cell receptor (beta chain) was seen repeatedly, ten times or more. Per the germline V gene, CDR1 is LGHNA and CDR2 is YSLEER. The ends were cut back, 2 bases at V and 1 base at J, with 11 bases in the middle. The CDR3 is 15 residues long. A UMI-containing oligonucleotide was joined by 3' ligation to the TCR cDNA template. RNA was extracted from more than 2 ml of whole blood of healthy adults. Input was about 1 to 1,100 ng of DNase-treated total RNA without cell sorting. The SP2 primer and nested alpha and beta constant region primers amplified ligated cDNA in four rounds. MiXCR, applied by TCRdb to the UMI-ligation and nested PCR reads, yields one record per CDR3 protein. The sample includes about 26,000 distinct CDR3 sequences, around 5.3% of them seen just once. This sample was included in a study of naive and memory T cell subsets.

V gene TRBV4-3 combines with J gene TRBJ1-1; no clear D gene. Source material: blood. This TCR was recovered from an adult in good health. The CDR3 sequence: CASSQSFQENTEAFF. The CDR3 bases are TGCGCCAGCAGCCAAAGTTTCCAGGAGAACACTGAAGCTTTCTTT.